This T cell receptor (beta chain) was observed in a study of blood T cell repertoires in COVID-19. Study in general: COVID-19 samples collected from the United States, Italy and Spain covered acute and convalescent phases. Sources were T cells, B-cell-depleted T cells, or PBMCs; the material itself was cDNA or gDNA.

Per the original data handling: For nucleated cells, counts were estimated from reference gene primer amplification. Clones were sequenced by immunoSEQ multiplex PCR, and TCRdb holds only the in-frame ones, with some missing. From that table come the V and J calls and clone size; the DNA was used to work out D and trimming. Counted here are 160,000 or so clones, 89% occurring once; the ten biggest clones make up around 3%. This CDR3 region has 15 residues. V was cut by 0 bases and J by 4 bases, with 11 bases left in between. Germline CDR1 SGHAT, CDR2 FQNNGV. This clonotype was obtained from a man aged 60 to 75 with acute or convalescent COVID-19. Sequencing was done on a sample of peripheral blood. The chain couples TRBV11-2 to TRBJ2-3, with a tentative D call TRBD2 (5 bases). CDR3 loop: CASSLEARGADTQYF. The CDR3 DNA sequence: TGTGCCAGCAGCTTAGAGGCTCGGGGTGCAGATACGCAGTATTTT.